A single sample gave rise to the 10 T cell receptor beta chains below, sequenced in a study of T cell repertoires in cytomegalovirus infection. MiXCR, run by TCRdb on the reads, gives a single entry per CDR3 protein. The profile shows roughly 130,000 distinct CDR3 sequences, approximately 24% of them singletons. Their antigens remain unidentified. What was sequenced was PBMCs, sequenced either directly or after in vitro stimulation (not recorded which). The receptors stem from a human donor in good health (CMV status not recorded). Some clones in this sample may be carry-over from other donors' samples.

The table lists this clonotype with many counts. The rearrangement links TRBV7-2 to TRBJ2-4; the match to TRBD2 covers 7 bases. The germline CDR1 and CDR2 sequences are SGHTA and FQGNSA. The junction had 12 bases not matched to a gene; V was cut back by 5 bases and J by 8 bases. This CDR3 has 15 residues. The CDR3, as DNA: TGTGCCAGCAGCCCGGGGGGAGGGCTAGCGGACATTCAGTACTTC. Translated, it gives CASSPGGGLADIQYF.

This clonotype was seen at least ten times. The V call is TRBV7-2, the J call TRBJ2-7; TRBD1 matches 9 bases. J lost 5 bases, V lost 1 base, and 6 bases had no gene match. The CDR3 is 15 residues long. Per the germline V gene, CDR1 is SGHTA and CDR2 is FQGNSA. The CDR3 DNA reads as TGTGCCAGCAGCTTAGGCGGACAGGGGTACCACGAGCAGTACGTC. It specifies CASSLGGQGYHEQYV.

This clonotype occurred a few times. The chain recombines TRBV6-1 with TRBJ1-6, with D perhaps TRBD1 (6 bases). Germline lookup yields CDR1 MNHNS and CDR2 SASEGT. The CDR3 runs to 13 residues. The V gene lost 5 bases and the J gene lost 10 bases, with 12 bases spanning the gap. The CDR3 nucleotides read TGTGCCAGCAGTACACAGGGCAGGTCACCCCTCCACTTT. This translates into CASSTQGRSPLHF.

This sequence joins TRBV4-3 and TRBJ1-4, with no clear D. The ends were cut back, 0 bases at V and 11 bases at J, with 13 bases in the middle. The CDR3 has 14 residues. Germline lookup yields CDR1 LGHNA and CDR2 YSLEER. CDR3 sequence reads: CASSQDRVGGKLFF. Here the CDR3 DNA reads TGCGCCAGCAGCCAAGATCGTGTGGGAGGGAAACTGTTTTTT.

V gene TRBV7-2 combines with J gene TRBJ2-3; D may be TRBD2 (6 bases). The CDR3 length is 17 residues. Germline CDR1 reads SGHTA; CDR2 reads FQGNSA. The V and J ends lost 8 bases and 5 bases respectively, with 26 bases between them. Here the CDR3 DNA reads TGTGCCAGCGCCTCAAGTCGGACGGGAGCTTATAAAGATACGCAGTATTTT. This sequence encodes CASASSRTGAYKDTQYF.

This clonotype was seen once. The V and J genes are TRBV14 and TRBJ2-1; TRBD2 is a possible D gene (6 bases). Germline V CDR1 and CDR2: SGHDN, FVKESK. Trimming pared 4 bases from V and 3 bases from J, leaving 7 bases between. The CDR3 loop spans 13 amino acids. The CDR3 DNA reads TGTGCCAGCAGCCGACTAGACTACAATGAGCAGTTCTTC. Translation gives CASSRLDYNEQFF.

This clonotype was counted between two and nine times. The chain carries TRBV12-3 or TRBV12-4 and TRBJ1-5, with D maybe TRBD1 (6 bases). CDR3 length: 14 residues. Trimming left V 3 bases short and J 4 bases short, with 10 bases between. This CDR3 is CASSFGGLNQPQHF. CDR3 DNA sequence: TGTGCCAGCAGTTTCGGGGGGCTAAATCAGCCCCAGCATTTT.

In this sample, this clonotype turned up many times. The rearrangement joins TRBV20-1 to TRBJ2-3; a weak D match, TRBD2 (6 bases). CDR1 and CDR2 from the germline V gene are DFQATT and SNEGSKA (reference sequence). The CDR3 is made up of 14 amino acids. V was cut by 5 bases and J by 0 bases, with 12 bases left in between. CDR3 bases: TGCAGTGCTCTCCCCGCGGGGAGCACAGATACGCAGTATTTT. It encodes CSALPAGSTDTQYF.

This CDR3 is CSLGGSSYNEQFF. CDR3 DNA sequence: TGCAGTCTTGGCGGTAGCTCCTACAATGAGCAGTTCTTC. J is TRBJ2-1 and V is TRBV20-1; D remains ambiguous. The CDR3 has 13 residues. V was cut by 8 bases and J by 0 bases, with 11 bases left in between. The germline V gene encodes CDR1 DFQATT and CDR2 SNEGSKA (reference sequence).

This clonotype was recorded a few times. The rearrangement uses TRBV28 and TRBJ2-7; tentatively, D is TRBD1 (6 bases). Germline V lookup: CDR1 MDHEN, CDR2 SYDVKM. V lost 5 bases and J lost 3, with 14 bases in between. CDR3 size: 14 residues. The CDR3: CASSRTPGVYEQYV. CDR3 in DNA: TGTGCCAGCAGTCGCACTCCAGGGGTCTACGAGCAGTACGTC.